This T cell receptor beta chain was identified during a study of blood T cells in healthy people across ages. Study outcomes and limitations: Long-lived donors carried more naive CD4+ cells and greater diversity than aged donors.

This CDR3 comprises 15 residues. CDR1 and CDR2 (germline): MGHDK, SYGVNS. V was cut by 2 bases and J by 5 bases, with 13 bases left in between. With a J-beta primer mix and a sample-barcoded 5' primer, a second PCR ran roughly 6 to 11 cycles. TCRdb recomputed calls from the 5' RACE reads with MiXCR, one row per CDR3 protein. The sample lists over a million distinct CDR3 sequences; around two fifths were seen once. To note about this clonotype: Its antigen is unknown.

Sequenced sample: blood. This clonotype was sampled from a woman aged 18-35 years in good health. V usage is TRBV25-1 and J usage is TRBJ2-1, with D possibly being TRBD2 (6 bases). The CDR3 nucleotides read TGTGCCAGCAGTGAAGCCGGGGGAACACACAATGAGCAGTTCTTC. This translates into CASSEAGGTHNEQFF.